This T cell receptor beta chain was found in a study of T cell responses to AZD1222 COVID-19 vaccine. On this clone: Its cognate antigen is unknown.

The germline V gene encodes CDR1 SGHRS and CDR2 YFSETQ. This CDR3 has 14 residues. The V and J ends lost 2 bases and 5 bases, in that order; junction bases with no gene match: 3. Regarding the study as a whole: Spike regions recognized by vaccine-associated CD4 TCRs spanned the protein, led by 160-218 and 743-854. After the peak T cell response, and only then, were repertoires sampled. The number of AZD1222 recipients seropositive at baseline was only five or six. Reportedly, nearly half the spike-specific TCRs target unmutated variant regions.

The data were produced by immunoSEQ multiplex PCR, yet TCRdb's version contains in-frame clones alone and is incomplete. The sample includes approximately 140,000 clones, 85% to 95% of them seen just once. This receptor was identified in an adult in good health. The specimen comprised peripheral blood, sampled on day 0 of MenACWY control vaccination. This sequence joins TRBV5-1 and TRBJ1-4; 7 positions match TRBD1. The CDR3, as DNA: TGCGCCAGCAGCTTCGGGACAGAGAATGAAAAACTGTTTTTT. It yields the protein CASSFGTENEKLFF.